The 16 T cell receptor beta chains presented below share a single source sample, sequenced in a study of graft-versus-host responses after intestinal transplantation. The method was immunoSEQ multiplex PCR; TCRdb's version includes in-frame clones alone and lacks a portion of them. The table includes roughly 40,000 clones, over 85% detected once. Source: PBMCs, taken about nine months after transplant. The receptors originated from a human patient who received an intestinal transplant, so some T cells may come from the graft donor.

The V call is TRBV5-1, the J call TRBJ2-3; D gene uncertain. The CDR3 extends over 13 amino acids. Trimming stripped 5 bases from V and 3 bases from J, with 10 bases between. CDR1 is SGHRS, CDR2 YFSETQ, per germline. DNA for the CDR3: TGCGCCAGCAGTGTAGCCGAAACAGATACGCAGTATTTT. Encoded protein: CASSVAETDTQYF.

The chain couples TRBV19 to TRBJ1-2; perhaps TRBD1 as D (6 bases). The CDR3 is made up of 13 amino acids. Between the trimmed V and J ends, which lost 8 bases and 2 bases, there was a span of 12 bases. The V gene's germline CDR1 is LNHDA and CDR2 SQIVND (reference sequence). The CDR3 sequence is CASCNQGNYGYTF. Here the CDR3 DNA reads TGTGCCAGTTGTAATCAGGGGAACTATGGCTACACCTTC.

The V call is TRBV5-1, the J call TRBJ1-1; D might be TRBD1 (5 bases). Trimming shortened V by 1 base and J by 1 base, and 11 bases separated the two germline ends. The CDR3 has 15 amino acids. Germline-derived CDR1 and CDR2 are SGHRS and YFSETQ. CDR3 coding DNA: TGCGCCAGCAGCTTGTTAACAGGATCGAACACTGAAGCTTTCTTT. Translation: CASSLLTGSNTEAFF.

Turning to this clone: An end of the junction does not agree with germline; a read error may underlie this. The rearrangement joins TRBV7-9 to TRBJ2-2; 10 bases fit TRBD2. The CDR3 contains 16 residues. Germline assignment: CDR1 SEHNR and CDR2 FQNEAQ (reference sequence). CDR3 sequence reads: CASSPSGGHPTRELFF. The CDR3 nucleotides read TGTGCCAGCAGCCCTAGCGGGGGACATCCCACCAGGGAGCTGTTTTTT. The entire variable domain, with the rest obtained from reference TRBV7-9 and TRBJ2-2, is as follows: DTGVSQNPRHKITKRGQNVTFRCDPISEHNRLYWYRQTLGQGPEFLTYFQNEAQLEKSRLLSDRFSAERPKGSFSTLEIQRTEQGDSAMYLCASSPSGGHPTRELFFGEGSRLTVL.

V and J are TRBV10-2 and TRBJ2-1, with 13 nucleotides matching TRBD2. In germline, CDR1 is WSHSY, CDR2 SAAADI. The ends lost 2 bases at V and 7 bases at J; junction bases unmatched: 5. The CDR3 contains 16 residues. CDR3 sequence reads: CASSEAGTSGKNEQFF. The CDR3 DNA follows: TGCGCCAGCAGTGAGGCTGGGACTAGCGGGAAAAATGAGCAGTTCTTC.

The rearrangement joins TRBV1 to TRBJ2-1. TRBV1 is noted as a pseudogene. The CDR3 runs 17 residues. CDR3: CTSSQGGRTRLLNEQFF. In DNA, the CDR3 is TGCACCAGCAGCCAAGGGGGAAGGACCCGACTCCTCAATGAGCAGTTCTTC.

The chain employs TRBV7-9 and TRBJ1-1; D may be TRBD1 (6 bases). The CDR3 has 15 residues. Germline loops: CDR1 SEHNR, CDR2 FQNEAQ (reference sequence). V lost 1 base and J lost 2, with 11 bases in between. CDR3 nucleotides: TGTGCCAGCAGCTTAGAAGGGGGGGTAAACACTGAAGCTTTCTTT. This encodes CASSLEGGVNTEAFF. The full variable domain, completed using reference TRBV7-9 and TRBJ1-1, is DTGVSQNPRHKITKRGQNVTFRCDPISEHNRLYWYRQTLGQGPEFLTYFQNEAQLEKSRLLSDRFSAERPKGSFSTLEIQRTEQGDSAMYLCASSLEGGVNTEAFFGQGTRLTVV.

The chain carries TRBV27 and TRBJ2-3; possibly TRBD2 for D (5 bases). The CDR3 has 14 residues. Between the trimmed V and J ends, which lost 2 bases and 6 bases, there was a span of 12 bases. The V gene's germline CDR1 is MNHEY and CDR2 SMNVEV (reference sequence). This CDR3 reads CASSLRFPGDTQYF. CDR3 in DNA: TGTGCCAGCAGTTTAAGGTTCCCGGGGGATACGCAGTATTTT.

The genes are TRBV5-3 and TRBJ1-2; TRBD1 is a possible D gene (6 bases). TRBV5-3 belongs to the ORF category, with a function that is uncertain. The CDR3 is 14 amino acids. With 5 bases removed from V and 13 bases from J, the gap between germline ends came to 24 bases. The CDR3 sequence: CARRPRTEIRWGTF. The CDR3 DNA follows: TGTGCCAGAAGACCCCGGACAGAAATTCGTTGGGGCACCTTC.

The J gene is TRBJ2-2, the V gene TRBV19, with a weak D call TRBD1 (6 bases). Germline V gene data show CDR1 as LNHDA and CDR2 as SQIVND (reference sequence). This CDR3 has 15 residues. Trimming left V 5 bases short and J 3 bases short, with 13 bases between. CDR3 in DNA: TGTGCCAGTAGTCGGGTGGGGGCGGACACCGGGGAGCTGTTTTTT. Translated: CASSRVGADTGELFF.

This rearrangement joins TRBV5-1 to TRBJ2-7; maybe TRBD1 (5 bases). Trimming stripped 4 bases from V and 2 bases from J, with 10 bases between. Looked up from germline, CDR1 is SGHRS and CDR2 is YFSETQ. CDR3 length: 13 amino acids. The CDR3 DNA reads TGCGCCAGCAGCACTGGACAAACCTACGAGCAGTACTTC. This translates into CASSTGQTYEQYF.

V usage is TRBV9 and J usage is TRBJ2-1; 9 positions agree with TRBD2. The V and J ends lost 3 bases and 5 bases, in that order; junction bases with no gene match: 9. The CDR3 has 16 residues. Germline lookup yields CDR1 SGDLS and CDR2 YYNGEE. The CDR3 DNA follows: TGTGCCAGCAGCGGTGGTTCTAGCGGGGTAAACAATGAGCAGTTCTTC. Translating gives CASSGGSSGVNNEQFF.

The CDR3 is CASSHRSVRAYEQYF. CDR3 in DNA: TGTGCCAGCAGCCACCGAAGTGTCAGGGCCTACGAGCAGTACTTC. The V and J genes are TRBV2 and TRBJ2-7; TRBD1 might be the D (5 bases). In germline, CDR1 is SNHLY, CDR2 FYNNEI. CDR3 length: 15 amino acids. V lost 6 bases and J lost 2, with 17 bases in between. The full variable domain, its missing parts supplied by reference TRBV2 and TRBJ2-7, is EPEVTQTPSHQVTQMGQEVILRCVPISNHLYFYWYRQILGQKVEFLVSFYNNEISEKSEIFDDQFSVERPDGSNFTLKIRSTKLEDSAMYFCASSHRSVRAYEQYFGPGTRLTVT.

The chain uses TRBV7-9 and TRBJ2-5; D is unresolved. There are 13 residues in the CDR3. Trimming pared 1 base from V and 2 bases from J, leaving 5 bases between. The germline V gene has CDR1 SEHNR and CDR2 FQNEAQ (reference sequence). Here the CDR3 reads CASSLGRQETQYF. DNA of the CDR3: TGTGCCAGCAGCTTAGGACGACAAGAGACCCAGTACTTC.

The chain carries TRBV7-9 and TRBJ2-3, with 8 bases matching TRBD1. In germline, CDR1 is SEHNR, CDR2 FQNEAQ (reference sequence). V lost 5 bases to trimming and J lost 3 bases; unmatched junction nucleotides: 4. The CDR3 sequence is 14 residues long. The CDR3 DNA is TGTGCCAGCAGCATTGGACAGGGAACAGATACGCAGTATTTT. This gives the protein CASSIGQGTDTQYF.

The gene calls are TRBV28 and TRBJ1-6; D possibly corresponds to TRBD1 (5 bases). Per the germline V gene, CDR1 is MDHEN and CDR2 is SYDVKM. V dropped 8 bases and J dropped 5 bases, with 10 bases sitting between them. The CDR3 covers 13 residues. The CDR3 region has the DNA TGTGCCAGCCGGGGGGGGGATAATTCACCCCTCCACTTT. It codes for CASRGGDNSPLHF. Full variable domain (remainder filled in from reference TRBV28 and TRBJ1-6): DVKVTQSSRYLVKRTGEKVFLECVQDMDHENMFWYRQDPGLGLRLIYFSYDVKMKEKGDIPEGYSVSREKKERFSLILESASTNQTSMYLCASRGGDNSPLHFGNGTRLTVT.